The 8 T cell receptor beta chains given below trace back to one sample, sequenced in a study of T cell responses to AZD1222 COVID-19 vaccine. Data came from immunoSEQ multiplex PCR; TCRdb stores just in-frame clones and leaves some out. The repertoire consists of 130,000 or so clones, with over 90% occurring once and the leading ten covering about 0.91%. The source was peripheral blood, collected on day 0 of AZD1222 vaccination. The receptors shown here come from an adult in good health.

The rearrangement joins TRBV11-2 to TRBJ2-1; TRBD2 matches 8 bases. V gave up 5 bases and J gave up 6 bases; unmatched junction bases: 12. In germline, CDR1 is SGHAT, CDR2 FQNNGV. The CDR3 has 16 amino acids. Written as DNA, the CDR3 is TGTGCCAGCAGCCTGATAGCGGGGTTCGGTGGCAATGAGCAGTTCTTC. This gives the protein CASSLIAGFGGNEQFF.

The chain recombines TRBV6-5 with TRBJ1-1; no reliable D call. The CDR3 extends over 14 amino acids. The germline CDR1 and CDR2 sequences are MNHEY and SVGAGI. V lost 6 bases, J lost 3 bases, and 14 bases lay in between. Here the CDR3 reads CASRRSRADTEAFF. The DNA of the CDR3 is TGTGCCAGCAGAAGATCCCGGGCGGACACTGAAGCTTTCTTT.

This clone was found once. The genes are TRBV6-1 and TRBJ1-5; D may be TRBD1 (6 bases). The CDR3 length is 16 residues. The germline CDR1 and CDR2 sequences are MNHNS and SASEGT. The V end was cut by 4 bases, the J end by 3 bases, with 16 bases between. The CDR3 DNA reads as TGTGCCAGCAGTGCGTTCAGGGGTAGGGACAATCAGCCCCAGCATTTT. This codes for CASSAFRGRDNQPQHF.

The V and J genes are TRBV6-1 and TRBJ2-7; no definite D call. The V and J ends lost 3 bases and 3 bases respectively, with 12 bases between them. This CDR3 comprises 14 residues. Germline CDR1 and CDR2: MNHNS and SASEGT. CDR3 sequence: CASSDAPAIYEQYF. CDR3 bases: TGTGCCAGCAGTGATGCGCCAGCCATCTACGAGCAGTACTTC.

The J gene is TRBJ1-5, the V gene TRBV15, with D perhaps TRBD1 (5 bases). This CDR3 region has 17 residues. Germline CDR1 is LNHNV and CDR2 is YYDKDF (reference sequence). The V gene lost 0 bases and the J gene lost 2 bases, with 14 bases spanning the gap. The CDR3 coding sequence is TGTGCCACCAGCAGAGATGGAGCAGGGTCGGGCAATCAGCCCCAGCATTTT. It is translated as CATSRDGAGSGNQPQHF.

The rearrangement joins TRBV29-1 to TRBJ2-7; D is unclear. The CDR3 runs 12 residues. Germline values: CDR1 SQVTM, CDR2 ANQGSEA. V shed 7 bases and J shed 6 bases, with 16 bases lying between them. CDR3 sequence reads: CSALGPGSEQYF. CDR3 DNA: TGCAGCGCCCTCGGACCTGGCAGCGAGCAGTACTTC.

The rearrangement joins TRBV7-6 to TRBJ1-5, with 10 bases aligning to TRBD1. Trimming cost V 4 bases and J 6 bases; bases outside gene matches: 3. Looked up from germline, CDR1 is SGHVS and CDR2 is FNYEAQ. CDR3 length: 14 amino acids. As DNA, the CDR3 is TGTGCCAGCAGCTCCGACAGGGGGCTTCAGCCCCAGCATTTT. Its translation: CASSSDRGLQPQHF.

Here the CDR3 DNA reads TGCGCCAGCAGCCGCCCTGACAGGGGTCGGGAGCAGTACTTC. Translating gives CASSRPDRGREQYF. The chain is built from TRBV5-1 and TRBJ2-7; 8 positions agree with TRBD1. This CDR3 is 14 amino acids long. Per the germline V gene, CDR1 is SGHRS and CDR2 is YFSETQ. With V trimmed by 4 bases and J by 7 bases, 10 bases remained unmatched.